The 28 T cell receptor beta chains given below trace back to one sample, sequenced in a study of post-analysis software for immune sequencing data (dated by TCRdb to the mid-2010s). The study at large found these results: Four or five TRBV segments, including TRBV5-6, TRBV5-1 and TRBV20-1, were significantly more frequent in patients than controls.

Library preparation employed PCR. Reads for this sample came from an Illumina HiSeq 2500. To reduce PCR and sequencing biases, unique molecular identifiers were built into the TCR beta cDNA libraries. TCRdb trimmed public reads at Q25 via fastp, called clones via MiXCR and kept in-frame beta chains. When rows share a CDR3 protein, they turn into one entry using the most common DNA and genes. The sample table lists 350,000 to 500,000 distinct CDR3 sequences, approximately 42% of them with a count of one. Under 9% of the sample is in the top ten clones. Their specific antigens are unknown. Sequenced: blood. The receptors shown here come from a girl aged 2-10 years with multiple sclerosis.

The chain couples TRBV20-1 to TRBJ2-3; TRBD2 is a possible D gene (6 bases). The CDR3 totals 14 residues. The germline V gene encodes CDR1 DFQATT and CDR2 SNEGSKA (reference sequence). Trimming cost V 6 bases and J 0 bases, with 13 bases left between them. Written as DNA, the CDR3 is TGCAGTGCCCCTGGGACTGCTAGCACAGATACGCAGTATTTT. Translated: CSAPGTASTDTQYF.

V is TRBV9 and J is TRBJ2-1; D assignment may be TRBD1 or TRBD2 (5 bases each). Per germline, CDR1 SGDLS and CDR2 YYNGEE. CDR3 size: 16 residues. V was cut by 0 bases and J by 0 bases, with 10 bases left in between. CDR3 nucleotide sequence: TGTGCCAGCAGCGTAGTGAGTGGGACCTCCTACAATGAGCAGTTCTTC. This gives the protein CASSVVSGTSYNEQFF. Combining the CDR3 with reference TRBV9 and TRBJ2-1 gives the whole variable domain DSGVTQTPKHLITATGQRVTLRCSPRSGDLSVYWYQQSLDQGLQFLIQYYNGEERAKGNILERFSAQQFPDLHSELNLSSLELGDSALYFCASSVVSGTSYNEQFFGPGTRLTVL.

This clonotype has just a few counts. The CDR3 nucleotides are TGCAGCGTTGAAAACAGGGGCAACTATGGCTACACCTTC. Its translation: CSVENRGNYGYTF. The chain recombines TRBV29-1 with TRBJ1-2, with TRBD1 matching over 7 bases. The V gene end was trimmed by 2 bases and the J gene end by 2 bases; junction bases not matched to a gene: 2. The CDR3 extends over 13 amino acids. Germline V CDR1 and CDR2: SQVTM, ANQGSEA.

This clonotype has only one observation. This rearrangement joins TRBV3-1 to TRBJ2-3; D is uncertain. Trimming took 0 bases from V and 5 from J, leaving 9 bases between them. This CDR3 region has 14 residues. Germline V lookup: CDR1 LGHDT, CDR2 YNNKEL (reference sequence). The CDR3 sequence: CASSQEWSRDTQYF. The CDR3 region has the DNA TGTGCCAGCAGCCAAGAATGGAGTAGAGATACGCAGTATTTT.

This sequence joins TRBV7-2 and TRBJ1-2, with D uncertain. Trimming shortened V by 2 bases and J by 6 bases, and 10 bases separated the two germline ends. CDR1 and CDR2 (germline): SGHTA, FQGNSA. The CDR3 has 13 residues. The CDR3 DNA reads as TGTGCCAGCAGCTTATCGGGAACGGATGGCTACACCTTC. Translating it yields CASSLSGTDGYTF.

This chain joins TRBV7-2 and TRBJ2-3; D remains unclear. Germline-derived CDR1 and CDR2 are SGHTA and FQGNSA. The CDR3 covers 16 residues. V was shortened by 5 bases and J by 2 bases, with 17 bases between the two germline ends. As DNA, the CDR3 is TGTGCCAGCAGCCCCCCGGTGGCGGATATCACAGATACGCAGTATTTT. The encoded protein is CASSPPVADITDTQYF.

The chain employs TRBV5-6 and TRBJ2-1; D not certain. Trimming shortened V by 0 bases and J by 0 bases, and 16 bases separated the two germline ends. CDR1 and CDR2 from the germline V gene are SGHDT and YYEEEE. CDR3 length: 18 amino acids. The CDR3 spells CASSLESWVSDSYNEQFF. The CDR3 DNA follows: TGTGCCAGCAGCTTGGAATCGTGGGTCTCCGACTCCTACAATGAGCAGTTCTTC.

The rearrangement links TRBV13 to TRBJ2-7; maybe TRBD2 (5 bases). The CDR3 has 15 residues. Trimming cost V 4 bases and J 4 bases, with 17 bases left between them. Germline CDR1 is PRHDT and CDR2 is FYEKMQ (reference sequence). CDR3 sequence: CASSSPEGYEYEQYF. CDR3 in DNA: TGTGCCAGCAGCTCCCCAGAGGGATATGAATACGAGCAGTACTTC. The full variable domain, rest sourced from reference TRBV13 and TRBJ2-7, is AAGVIQSPRHLIKEKRETATLKCYPIPRHDTVYWYQQGPGQDPQFLISFYEKMQSDKGSIPDRFSAQQFSDYHSELNMSSLELGDSALYFCASSSPEGYEYEQYFGPGTRLTVT.

The chain has TRBV4-2 and TRBJ2-3, with D hard to call. Germline CDR1 LGHNA, CDR2 YNFKEQ. V was clipped by 0 bases and J by 6 bases, with 7 bases between them. This CDR3 is 13 amino acids long. Here the CDR3 DNA reads TGTGCCAGCAGCCAAGAGGCCGGGGATACGCAGTATTTT. Its protein product is CASSQEAGDTQYF.

The table lists this clonotype with a few counts. J is TRBJ1-2 and V is TRBV12-3 or TRBV12-4; tentative D call: TRBD1 (5 bases). Trimming left V 5 bases short and J 4 bases short, with 11 bases between. The CDR3 sequence is 13 residues long. CDR3 sequence: CASSPREGYGYTF. The DNA for the CDR3 is TGTGCCAGCAGTCCCAGGGAAGGCTATGGCTACACCTTC.

The table lists this clonotype with a count of one. This sequence joins TRBV28 and TRBJ2-1, with 8 bases fitting TRBD2. The length of the CDR3 is 15 residues. CDR1 is MDHEN and CDR2 is SYDVKM in the germline V gene. With 7 bases clipped from V and 8 bases from J, the junction kept 13 bases outside the gene matches. The DNA of the CDR3 is TGTGCCAGCACCCTTTGGGGAGTGACTAGCGATGAGCAGTTCTTC. Encoded protein: CASTLWGVTSDEQFF.

The rearrangement joins TRBV28 to TRBJ2-7; D ambiguous. The CDR3 has 14 residues. Germline CDR1 is MDHEN and CDR2 is SYDVKM. Trimming took 3 bases from V and 2 from J, leaving 11 bases between them. The CDR3 loop reads CASSFIGGTYEQYF. For the CDR3, the DNA is TGTGCCAGCAGTTTTATTGGCGGTACCTACGAGCAGTACTTC.

The chain is built from TRBV5-1 and TRBJ1-1; D unresolved. This CDR3 region has 13 residues. Trimming cost V 0 bases and J 3 bases, with 6 bases left between them. CDR1 is SGHRS, CDR2 YFSETQ, per germline. The CDR3 reads CASSLAEYTEAFF. The CDR3 DNA follows: TGCGCCAGCAGCTTGGCGGAATACACTGAAGCTTTCTTT.

This clonotype showed up just a few times. V and J are TRBV4-2 and TRBJ1-1; D remains unclear. V was clipped by 3 bases and J by 6 bases, with 11 bases between them. This CDR3 is 13 amino acids long. Germline V gene lookup returns CDR1 LGHNA and CDR2 YNFKEQ. The CDR3 DNA reads TGTGCCAGCAGCCAGGGTTACAGCGCTGAAGCTTTCTTT. Protein sequence: CASSQGYSAEAFF.

The rearrangement links TRBV20-1 to TRBJ1-5, with D tentatively TRBD1 (5 bases). Trimming left V 4 bases short and J 5 bases short, with 18 bases between. Germline loops: CDR1 DFQATT, CDR2 SNEGSKA (reference sequence). This CDR3 contains 15 residues. The chain's CDR3 is CSAIGSLGGDQPQHF. The CDR3, as DNA: TGCAGTGCTATAGGGAGCCTCGGGGGGGATCAGCCCCAGCATTTT.

The chain carries TRBV11-2 and TRBJ2-7, with a possible D match to TRBD2 (6 bases). V lost 5 bases to trimming and J lost 0 bases, with 11 bases between them. The CDR3 covers 14 residues. The germline gives CDR1 SGHAT, CDR2 FQNNGV. The CDR3 region is CASSRGGNSYEQYF. In nucleotides, the CDR3 is TGTGCCAGCAGCCGTGGCGGGAACTCCTACGAGCAGTACTTC.

Comment on this clonotype: A junction boundary mismatches the germline segment, possibly from a read error. The chain carries TRBV7-7 and TRBJ2-5; D perhaps matches TRBD2 (5 bases). The germline CDR1 and CDR2 sequences are SSHAT and FNYEAQ (reference sequence). The CDR3 has 13 residues. The CDR3 DNA is TGTGCTAGCAGCGGCCGGATCCGGGAGACCCAGTACTTC. It encodes CASSGRIRETQYF. The full variable domain, rest sourced from reference TRBV7-7 and TRBJ2-5, is GAGVSQSPRYKVTKRGQDVTLRCDPISSHATLYWYQQALGQGPEFLTYFNYEAQPDKSGLPSDRFSAERPEGSISTLTIQRTEQRDSAMYRCASSGRIRETQYFGPGTRLLVL.

The chain joins TRBV7-6 to TRBJ2-3; 7 positions agree with TRBD2. Trimming at V came to 2 bases and at J to 3 bases, leaving 2 bases not matched to a gene. The CDR3 is 14 residues long. Germline CDR1 reads SGHVS; CDR2 reads FNYEAQ. The CDR3 region is CASSLFSGTDTQYF. CDR3 bases: TGTGCCAGCAGCTTATTTAGCGGGACAGATACGCAGTATTTT.

This chain connects TRBV28 to TRBJ2-7; TRBD1 is a possible D gene (6 bases). CDR1 and CDR2 from the germline V gene are MDHEN and SYDVKM. The V and J ends lost 3 bases and 4 bases respectively, with 10 bases between them. The CDR3 has 13 amino acids. Here the CDR3 reads CASSFQQGYEQYF. In DNA, the CDR3 is TGTGCCAGCAGTTTCCAACAGGGTTACGAGCAGTACTTC.

The table lists this clonotype with a count of one. V gene TRBV10-3 combines with J gene TRBJ1-1; the match to TRBD1 covers 8 bases. This CDR3 is built from 17 residues. CDR1 is ENHRY and CDR2 is SYGVKD in the germline V gene. J lost 1 base, V lost 0 bases, and 7 bases had no gene match. CDR3 sequence: CAISESQPGQENTEAFF. Written as DNA, the CDR3 is TGTGCCATCAGTGAGTCCCAGCCGGGACAGGAGAACACTGAAGCTTTCTTT.

The chain joins TRBV7-2 to TRBJ2-1, with 8 bases matching TRBD2. CDR1 is SGHTA, CDR2 FQGNSA, per germline. With V trimmed by 5 bases and J by 6 bases, 9 bases remained unmatched. The CDR3 sequence is 15 residues long. The CDR3 spells CASSPTGLGGNEQFF. CDR3 in DNA: TGTGCCAGCAGCCCGACGGGACTAGGAGGCAATGAGCAGTTCTTC.

This clonotype turned up a few times. The chain carries TRBV4-1 and TRBJ2-3; tentative D call: TRBD2 (6 bases). V was trimmed by 1 base and J by 3 bases, leaving 11 bases between them. Germline CDR1 and CDR2: MGHRA and YSYEKL. There are 15 residues in the CDR3. CDR3 region: CASSQAGGRTDTQYF. The CDR3 nucleotides read TGCGCCAGCAGCCAAGCTGGGGGGAGAACAGATACGCAGTATTTT.

This clonotype was counted between two and nine times. The chain couples TRBV9 to TRBJ2-7; 9 bases align to TRBD1. The CDR3 loop spans 15 amino acids. Germline CDR1 SGDLS, CDR2 YYNGEE. J gave up 3 bases and V 2 bases, and 6 bases lay outside the gene matches. CDR3 region: CASSVGDRANYEQYF. For the CDR3, the DNA is TGTGCCAGCAGCGTGGGGGACAGGGCCAACTACGAGCAGTACTTC. The complete variable domain, with remaining parts taken from reference TRBV9 and TRBJ2-7, reads DSGVTQTPKHLITATGQRVTLRCSPRSGDLSVYWYQQSLDQGLQFLIQYYNGEERAKGNILERFSAQQFPDLHSELNLSSLELGDSALYFCASSVGDRANYEQYFGPGTRLTVT.

The rearrangement joins TRBV9 to TRBJ1-2, with D possibly being TRBD1 (6 bases). The CDR3 runs 12 residues. Per the germline V gene, CDR1 is SGDLS and CDR2 is YYNGEE. The V and J ends lost 3 bases and 4 bases respectively, with 7 bases between them. CDR3 sequence reads: CASSADSYGYTF. The CDR3 DNA sequence: TGTGCCAGCAGCGCGGACAGCTATGGCTACACCTTC.

The chain joins TRBV27 to TRBJ2-4; TRBD2 matches 7 bases. CDR3 length equals 16 residues. Germline V CDR1 and CDR2: MNHEY, SMNVEV (reference sequence). V lost 5 bases and J lost 3; bases outside the gene matches: 10. CDR3 coding DNA: TGTGCCAGCAGTGGGACGGGGAGGGTCGGCAAAAACATTCAGTACTTC. Amino acids: CASSGTGRVGKNIQYF.

This clonotype turned up a few times. This chain connects TRBV24-1 to TRBJ2-5; 7 bases line up with TRBD2. Germline CDR1 and CDR2: KGHDR and SFDVKD. The CDR3 has 14 amino acids. V gave up 8 bases and J gave up 5 bases; unmatched junction bases: 10. The CDR3 protein is CATTPGAGDETQYF. DNA of the CDR3: TGTGCCACCACCCCCGGGGCGGGGGATGAGACCCAGTACTTC.

This clonotype was counted a single time. J is TRBJ2-7 and V is TRBV11-2; TRBD1 matches at 8 bases. CDR1 is SGHAT, CDR2 FQNNGV, per germline. V lost 6 bases and J lost 0; bases outside the gene matches: 7. This CDR3 spans 15 amino acids. Here the CDR3 reads CASRDRDRSSYEQYF. For the CDR3, the DNA is TGTGCCAGCAGGGACCGGGACAGGTCCTCCTACGAGCAGTACTTC.

V and J are TRBV7-8 and TRBJ2-3; D is unclear. V was shortened by 3 bases and J by 4 bases, with 8 bases between the two germline ends. This CDR3 spans 13 amino acids. Germline V gives CDR1 SGHVS, CDR2 FQNEAQ. CDR3 bases: TGTGCCAGCAGCTTGCTTAACCCAGATACGCAGTATTTT. Translating it yields CASSLLNPDTQYF.